Below are 20 T cell receptor beta chains sequenced from a single sample in a study of molecular identifiers for immune sequencing clone quantification. TCRdb analysed the PCR reads with MiXCR anew, one entry per CDR3 protein. Here the sample spans approximately 550,000 distinct CDR3 sequences, roughly 24% being singletons. The sequencing sample was made of naive CD8+ T cells from blood, with Jurkat cell RNA spiked in. Subset denoted: FACS-sorted CD8+CD4-CCR7+CD45RA+ naive T cells. The receptors here all came from a human donor in good health. Some libraries in this study had Jurkat cell RNA spiked in.

This clonotype was recorded only once. A much more abundant neighbour one base away suggests this may be a read error. The V call is TRBV29-1, the J call TRBJ2-7, with D maybe TRBD2 (5 bases). V was trimmed by 5 bases and J by 6 bases, leaving 20 bases between them. The germline V gene encodes CDR1 SQVTM and CDR2 ANQGSEA. This CDR3 is 14 amino acids long. CDR3 sequence: CSVQLGGCPLEQYF. The CDR3 coding sequence is TGCAGCGTTCAGCTTGGCGGGTGCCCCCTCGAGCAGTACTTC.

The chain is built from TRBV27 and TRBJ1-5; D remains ambiguous. Trimming stripped 2 bases from V and 0 bases from J, with 14 bases between. Germline V gene sequence: CDR1 MNHEY, CDR2 SMNVEV (reference sequence). This CDR3 is 17 amino acids long. As DNA, the CDR3 is TGTGCCAGCAGTTTACTCTCCAGTTTATATAGCAATCAGCCCCAGCATTTT. This codes for CASSLLSSLYSNQPQHF.

Points on this clonotype: A much larger clone sits a single nucleotide away, making a read error possible. The chain carries TRBV6-5 and TRBJ2-7, with 7 bases lining up with TRBD1. The CDR3 covers 17 residues. In germline, CDR1 is MNHEY, CDR2 SVGAGI. This CDR3 reads CASIYPPGRGINYEQYF. The CDR3 bases are TGTGCCAGCATTTACCCGCCCGGCAGGGGGATTAACTACGAGCAGTACTTC.

As to this clonotype: A much larger clone is a single base away; this may be a read error. The chain joins TRBV14 to TRBJ1-2, with a weak D call TRBD1 (6 bases). The CDR3 extends over 17 amino acids. CDR1 is SGHDN, CDR2 FVKESK, per germline. The CDR3, as DNA: TGTGCCGGCAGCCTTCGAACTACAGGGCTAACTAACTATGGCTACACCTTC. Protein sequence: CAGSLRTTGLTNYGYTF.

The V call is TRBV4-3, the J call TRBJ2-2; weak D call: TRBD1 (5 bases). V lost 1 base to trimming and J lost 11 bases, with 14 bases between them. The CDR3 extends over 14 amino acids. Germline V lookup: CDR1 LGHNA, CDR2 YSLEER. CDR3: CASSQGISDIELFF. The CDR3 coding sequence is TGCGCCAGCAGCCAAGGAATCTCGGACATCGAGCTGTTTTTT.

The sample holds a few counts of this clonotype. This rearrangement joins TRBV12-3 or TRBV12-4 to TRBJ1-1, with D possibly matching TRBD1 (6 bases). The CDR3 runs 13 residues. V dropped 5 bases and J dropped 11 bases, with 18 bases sitting between them. CDR3 amino acids: CASSHTGPGGAFF. In DNA, the CDR3 is TGTGCCAGCAGTCATACCGGACCCGGGGGCGCTTTCTTT.

This clonotype was counted only a few times. The genes are TRBV24-1 and TRBJ2-7; no clear D. From germline, CDR1 is KGHDR and CDR2 SFDVKD. This CDR3 is built from 14 residues. V gave up 6 bases and J gave up 3 bases, with 14 bases separating them. The CDR3 protein is CATSRPHNNYEQYF. The CDR3 DNA follows: TGTGCCACCAGTCGGCCACATAACAACTACGAGCAGTACTTC.

This clonotype was found once. One end of the junction is discordant with germline, which a read error may explain. This sequence joins TRBV5-5 and TRBJ2-3, with TRBD2 matching 11 bases. CDR3 length: 21 amino acids. Germline CDR1 SGHKS, CDR2 YYEKEE (reference sequence). CDR3 bases: TGTGCCAGCGGCTTCTCATCAGTTTATGTACTAGCGGGAGATGGAGTAGATACGCAGTATTTC. The encoded protein is CASGFSSVYVLAGDGVDTQYF.

This clonotype was seen a few times. The chain combines TRBV7-9 with TRBJ1-2; no clear D. V was trimmed by 1 base and J by 5 bases, leaving 8 bases between them. The CDR3 runs to 13 residues. Germline-derived CDR1 and CDR2 are SEHNR and FQNEAQ (reference sequence). The CDR3 reads CASSLDGAYGYTF. The DNA of the CDR3 is TGTGCCAGCAGCTTAGACGGTGCATATGGCTACACCTTC.

This clonotype was picked up a small number of times. The chain employs TRBV2 and TRBJ1-2, with 7 bases identical to TRBD1. This CDR3 is built from 14 residues. Germline loops: CDR1 SNHLY, CDR2 FYNNEI. The V and J ends lost 3 bases and 3 bases, in that order; junction bases with no gene match: 4. DNA of the CDR3: TGTGCCAGCAGTGACGAGGGGGCTGACTATGGCTACACCTTC. Translating it yields CASSDEGADYGYTF.

At least ten counts were recorded for this clonotype. The J gene is TRBJ2-7, the V gene TRBV7-9; D unclear. Trimming pared 5 bases from V and 3 bases from J, leaving 8 bases between. The CDR3 totals 12 residues. The germline V gene encodes CDR1 SEHNR and CDR2 FQNEAQ (reference sequence). In DNA, the CDR3 is TGTGCCAGCAGCACGGCCCTCTACGAGCAGTACTTC. This gives the protein CASSTALYEQYF.

The table lists this clonotype with a few counts. The V gene is TRBV6-2 or TRBV6-3, the J gene TRBJ2-2, with 10 positions matching TRBD2. V gave up 11 bases and J gave up 6 bases; unmatched junction bases: 15. The CDR3 covers 16 residues. Germline assignment: CDR1 MNHEY and CDR2 SVGEGT. Here the CDR3 reads CACKWSAGLASGELFF. For the CDR3, the DNA is TGTGCCTGCAAGTGGAGTGCGGGACTAGCGTCCGGGGAGCTGTTTTTT.

Concerning this clonotype itself: Its ends do not fully match the called genes, so a read error is possible. The chain links TRBV18 to TRBJ2-3, with D perhaps being TRBD1 or TRBD2 (6 bases each). The germline V gene has CDR1 KGHSH and CDR2 LQKENI. The CDR3 extends over 14 amino acids. The CDR3 sequence is CTSSPGDSTDTQYF. DNA of the CDR3: TGTACCAGCTCACCAGGGGACTCGACAGATACGCAGTATTTT.

This sequence joins TRBV14 and TRBJ2-7; 10 nucleotides line up with TRBD2. V lost 0 bases, J lost 5 bases, and 4 bases stayed unmatched. Looked up from germline, CDR1 is SGHDN and CDR2 is FVKESK. The CDR3 has 15 amino acids. The CDR3 DNA reads TGTGCCAGCAGCCAAGACCTAGCGGGAGTACACGAGCAGTACTTC. Residues: CASSQDLAGVHEQYF. The full variable domain, with the rest looked up from reference TRBV14 and TRBJ2-7, is EAGVTQFPSHSVIEKGQTVTLRCDPISGHDNLYWYRRVMGKEIKFLLHFVKESKQDESGMPNNRFLAERTGGTYSTLKVQPAELEDSGVYFCASSQDLAGVHEQYFGPGTRLTVT.

The genes are TRBV20-1 and TRBJ2-7; 10 bases map to TRBD1. After removal of 0 bases from V and 3 bases from J, the junction contained 8 bases not matched to a gene. The V gene's germline CDR1 is DFQATT and CDR2 SNEGSKA (reference sequence). The CDR3 runs 16 residues. In DNA form, the CDR3 reads TGCAGTGCTAGAGATGGGGGACAGGGGTTCCTCTACGAGCAGTACTTC. This sequence encodes CSARDGGQGFLYEQYF.

This clonotype was found a few times. The V gene is TRBV6-6, the J gene TRBJ2-7, with D possibly matching TRBD1 (6 bases). This CDR3 has 14 residues. V shed 6 bases and J shed 3 bases, with 15 bases lying between them. The germline V gene encodes CDR1 MNHNY and CDR2 SVGAGI (reference sequence). The CDR3 protein is CASSPGAGVYEQYF. The CDR3 DNA is TGTGCCAGCAGCCCCGGGGCAGGGGTCTACGAGCAGTACTTC.

For this clonotype: A read error may explain this, as a much larger clone is one base away. V gene TRBV29-1 combines with J gene TRBJ1-1; D gene uncertain. Germline V gene lookup returns CDR1 SQVTM and CDR2 ANQGSEA. This CDR3 has 12 amino acids. V lost 8 bases and J 0 bases, leaving 10 bases between the germline ends. CDR3 protein: CSTSHLNTEAFF. CDR3 DNA sequence: TGCAGCACCTCACACCTGAACACTGAAGCTTTCTTT. The full variable domain, rest sourced from reference TRBV29-1 and TRBJ1-1, is SAVISQKPSRDICQRGTSLTIQCQVDSQVTMMFWYRQQPGQSLTLIATANQGSEATYESGFVIDKFPISRPNLTFSTLTVSNMSPEDSSIYLCSTSHLNTEAFFGQGTRLTVV.

This clonotype was detected only once. V and J are TRBV2 and TRBJ1-5; D uncertain. The V gene's germline CDR1 is SNHLY and CDR2 FYNNEI. Trimming took off 2 bases at V and 1 base at J, with 6 bases between the two ends. This CDR3 has 14 amino acids. As DNA, the CDR3 is TGTGCCAGCAGTGAACCGTGGAGCAATCAGCCCCAGCATTTT. It is translated as CASSEPWSNQPQHF.

This clonotype showed up just a few times. A read error may account for a junction end that differs from germline. The CDR3 loop reads CASSRQTSGGSLGEEAQYF. The CDR3 nucleotides are TGCGCCAGCAGCCGACAGACTAGCGGGGGAAGCCTAGGGGAAGAGGCCCAGTACTTC. V is TRBV4-1 and J is TRBJ2-5, with 12 bases identical to TRBD2. Germline CDR1 is MGHRA and CDR2 is YSYEKL. The CDR3 length is 19 residues.

The chain has TRBV5-5 and TRBJ2-3; D unclear. The V gene lost 0 bases and the J gene lost 0 bases, with 14 bases spanning the gap. The CDR3 length is 17 residues. The V gene's germline CDR1 is SGHKS and CDR2 YYEKEE (reference sequence). As DNA, the CDR3 is TGTGCCAGCAGCTTGGTGTGGAGACAAGCTAGCACAGATACGCAGTATTTT. Protein sequence: CASSLVWRQASTDTQYF.